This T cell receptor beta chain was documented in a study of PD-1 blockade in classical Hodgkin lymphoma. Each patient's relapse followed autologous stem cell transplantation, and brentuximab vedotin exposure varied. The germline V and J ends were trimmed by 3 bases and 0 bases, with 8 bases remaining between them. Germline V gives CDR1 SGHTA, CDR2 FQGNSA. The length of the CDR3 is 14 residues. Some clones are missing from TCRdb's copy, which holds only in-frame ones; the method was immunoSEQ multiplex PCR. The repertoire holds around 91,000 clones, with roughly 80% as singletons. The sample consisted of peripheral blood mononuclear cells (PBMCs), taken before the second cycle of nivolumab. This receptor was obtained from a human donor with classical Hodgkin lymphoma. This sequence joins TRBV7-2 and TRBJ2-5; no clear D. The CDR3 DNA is TGTGCCAGCAGCTTTAGGAAGTACCAAGAGACCCAGTACTTC. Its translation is CASSFRKYQETQYF.